This entry lists 5 T cell receptor beta chains sequenced from one sample in a study of a mutant IDH1 vaccine in newly diagnosed glioma. Their antigen targets remain unknown. Stated time point: week 5, during vaccination. Doses comprised 300 ug of mutant IDH1 20-mer peptide each, plus topical imiquimod. TCRdb's table, derived via immunoSEQ multiplex PCR, lists solely in-frame clones and lacks some. Of 40,000 to 60,000 clones in the sample, 78% are singletons; the top ten hold around 2%. The material was PBMCs, obtained from a glioma patient whose treatment included an IDH1 peptide vaccine. These receptors came from a woman in her thirties or forties with glioma.

The genes are TRBV5-5 and TRBJ2-5; TRBD1 matches at 8 bases. This CDR3 comprises 13 residues. V lost 4 bases and J lost 5; bases outside the gene matches: 4. The V gene's germline CDR1 is SGHKS and CDR2 YYEKEE (reference sequence). CDR3: CASSDRGRETQYF. CDR3 nucleotide sequence: TGTGCCAGCAGCGACAGGGGCCGCGAGACCCAGTACTTC.

This rearrangement joins TRBV4-1 to TRBJ1-4, with TRBD1 matching over 7 bases. The germline gives CDR1 MGHRA, CDR2 YSYEKL. V lost 1 base and J lost 8; bases outside the gene matches: 4. This CDR3 contains 14 residues. CDR3 nucleotides: TGCGCCAGCAGCCAAGGAGGCAGGGGGGAAAAACTGTTTTTT. It encodes CASSQGGRGEKLFF.

This clone showed up just a few times. The genes are TRBV4-1 and TRBJ2-5; D gene unclear. The CDR3 length is 13 residues. V dropped 1 base and J dropped 1 base, with 4 bases sitting between them. Germline-derived CDR1 and CDR2 are MGHRA and YSYEKL. The CDR3 loop reads CASSQAPQETQYF. The CDR3 DNA reads as TGCGCCAGCAGCCAAGCACCCCAAGAGACCCAGTACTTC.

The chain carries TRBV5-1 and TRBJ2-5; D is undetermined. This CDR3 spans 12 amino acids. V was clipped by 4 bases and J by 5 bases, with 9 bases between them. Germline CDR1 and CDR2: SGHRS and YFSETQ. The CDR3 nucleotides are TGCGCCAGCAGCCGGGTAGAGGAGACCCAGTACTTC. It encodes CASSRVEETQYF.

The chain uses TRBV4-1 and TRBJ2-1, with D unclear. Germline V lookup: CDR1 MGHRA, CDR2 YSYEKL. The CDR3 sequence is 13 residues long. V gave up 0 bases and J gave up 6 bases, with 6 bases separating them. This CDR3 is CASSQDPSNEQFF. DNA for the CDR3: TGCGCCAGCAGCCAAGATCCCAGCAATGAGCAGTTCTTC.